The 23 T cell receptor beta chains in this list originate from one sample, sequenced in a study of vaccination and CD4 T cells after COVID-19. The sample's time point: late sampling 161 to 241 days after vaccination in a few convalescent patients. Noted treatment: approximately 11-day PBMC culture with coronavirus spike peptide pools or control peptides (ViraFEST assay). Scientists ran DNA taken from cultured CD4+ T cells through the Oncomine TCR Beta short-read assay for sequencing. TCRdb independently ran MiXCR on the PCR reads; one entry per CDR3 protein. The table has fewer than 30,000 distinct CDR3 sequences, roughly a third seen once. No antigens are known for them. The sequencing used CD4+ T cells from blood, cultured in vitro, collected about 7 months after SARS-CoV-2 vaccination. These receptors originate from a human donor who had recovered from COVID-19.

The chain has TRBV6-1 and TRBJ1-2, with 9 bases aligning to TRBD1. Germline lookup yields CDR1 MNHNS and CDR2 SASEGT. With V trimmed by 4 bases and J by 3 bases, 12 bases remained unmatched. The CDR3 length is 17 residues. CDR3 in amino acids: CASSVNAGTGYDYGYTF. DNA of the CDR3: TGTGCCAGCAGTGTAAACGCCGGGACAGGGTATGACTATGGCTACACCTTC.

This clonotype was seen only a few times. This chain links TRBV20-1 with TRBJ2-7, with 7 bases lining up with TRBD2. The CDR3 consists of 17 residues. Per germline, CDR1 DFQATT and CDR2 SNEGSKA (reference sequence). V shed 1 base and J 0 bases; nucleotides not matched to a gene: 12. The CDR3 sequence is CSARATLLAPYSYEQYF. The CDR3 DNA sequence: TGCAGTGCTAGAGCCACACTACTAGCGCCATACTCCTACGAGCAGTACTTC.

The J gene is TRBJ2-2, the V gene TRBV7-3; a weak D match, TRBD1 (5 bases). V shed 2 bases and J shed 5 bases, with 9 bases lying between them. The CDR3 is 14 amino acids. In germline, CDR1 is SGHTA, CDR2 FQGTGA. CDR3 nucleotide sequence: TGTGCCAGCAGCTTATTGTCAGGGACCGGGGAGCTGTTTTTT. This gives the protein CASSLLSGTGELFF.

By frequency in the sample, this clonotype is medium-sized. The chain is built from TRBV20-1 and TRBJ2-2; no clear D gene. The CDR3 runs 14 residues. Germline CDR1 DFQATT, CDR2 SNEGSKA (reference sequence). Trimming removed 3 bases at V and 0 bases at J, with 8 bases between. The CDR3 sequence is CSASWPANTGELFF. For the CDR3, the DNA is TGCAGTGCTAGTTGGCCTGCGAACACCGGGGAGCTGTTTTTT.

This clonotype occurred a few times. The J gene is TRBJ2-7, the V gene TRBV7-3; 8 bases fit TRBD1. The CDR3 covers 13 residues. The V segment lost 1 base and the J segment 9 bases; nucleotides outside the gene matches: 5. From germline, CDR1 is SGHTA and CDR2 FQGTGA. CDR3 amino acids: CASSLSRGRGQYF. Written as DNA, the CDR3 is TGTGCCAGCAGCTTAAGCAGGGGGCGGGGGCAGTACTTC.

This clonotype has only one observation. CDR3 DNA: TGTGCCAGCAGTTACAGGCGGGAGGGCCTGGGAGCTGACACAGATACGCAGTATTTT. Its protein is CASSYRREGLGADTDTQYF. The chain carries TRBV6-2 or TRBV6-3 and TRBJ2-3; TRBD2 matches 9 bases. The CDR3 is 19 amino acids. With V trimmed by 2 bases and J by 2 bases, 14 bases remained unmatched. Germline V lookup: CDR1 MNHEY, CDR2 SVGEGT.

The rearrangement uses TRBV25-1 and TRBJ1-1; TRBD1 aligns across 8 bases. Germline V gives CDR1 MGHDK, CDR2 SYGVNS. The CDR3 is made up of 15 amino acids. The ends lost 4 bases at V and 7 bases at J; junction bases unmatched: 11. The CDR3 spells CASSAQGASLLEAFF. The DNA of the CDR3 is TGTGCCAGCAGTGCTCAGGGGGCCAGTCTTCTTGAAGCTTTCTTT.

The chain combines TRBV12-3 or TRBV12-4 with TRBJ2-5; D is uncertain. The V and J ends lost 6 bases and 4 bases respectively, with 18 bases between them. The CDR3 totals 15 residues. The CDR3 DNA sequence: TGTGCCAGCAGCCTACGTCCACAATCCAGAGAGACCCAGTACTTC. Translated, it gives CASSLRPQSRETQYF.

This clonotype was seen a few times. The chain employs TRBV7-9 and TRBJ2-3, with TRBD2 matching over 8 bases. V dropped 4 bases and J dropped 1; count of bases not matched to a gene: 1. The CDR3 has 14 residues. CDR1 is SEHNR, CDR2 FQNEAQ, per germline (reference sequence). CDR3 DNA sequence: TGTGCCAGCAGCTCACTAGCGGGCACAGATACGCAGTATTTT. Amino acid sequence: CASSSLAGTDTQYF.

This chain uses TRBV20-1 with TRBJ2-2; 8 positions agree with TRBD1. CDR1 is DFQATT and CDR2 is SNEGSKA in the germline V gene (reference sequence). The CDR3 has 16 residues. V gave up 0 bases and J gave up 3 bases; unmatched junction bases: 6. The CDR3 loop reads CSARDDVRGHTGELFF. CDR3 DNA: TGCAGTGCTAGAGATGACGTCAGGGGGCACACCGGGGAGCTGTTTTTT.

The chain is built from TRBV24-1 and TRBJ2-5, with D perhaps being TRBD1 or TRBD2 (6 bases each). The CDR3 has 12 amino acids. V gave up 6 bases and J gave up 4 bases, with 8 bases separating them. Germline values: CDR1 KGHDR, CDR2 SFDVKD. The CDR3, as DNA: TGTGCCACCAGTCGGGGGCCAGAGACCCAGTACTTC. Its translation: CATSRGPETQYF.

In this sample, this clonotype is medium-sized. The chain's CDR3 is CASSPGGAYNEQFF. The CDR3 coding sequence is TGTGCCAGCAGCCCCGGGGGGGCCTACAATGAGCAGTTCTTC. V is TRBV7-3 and J is TRBJ2-1; TRBD2 matches 8 bases. The CDR3 sequence is 14 residues long. CDR1 SGHTA and CDR2 FQGTGA come from the germline V gene. V trimming: 5 bases; J trimming: 2 bases; junction bases outside the gene matches: 2.

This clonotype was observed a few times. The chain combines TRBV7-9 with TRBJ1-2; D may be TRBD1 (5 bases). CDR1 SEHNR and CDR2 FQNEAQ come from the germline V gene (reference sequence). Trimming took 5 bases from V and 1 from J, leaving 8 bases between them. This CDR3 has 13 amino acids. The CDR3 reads CASSRDGNYGYTF. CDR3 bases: TGTGCCAGCAGCCGGGACGGTAACTATGGCTACACCTTC. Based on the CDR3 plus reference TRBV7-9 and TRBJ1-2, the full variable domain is DTGVSQNPRHKITKRGQNVTFRCDPISEHNRLYWYRQTLGQGPEFLTYFQNEAQLEKSRLLSDRFSAERPKGSFSTLEIQRTEQGDSAMYLCASSRDGNYGYTFGSGTRLTVV.

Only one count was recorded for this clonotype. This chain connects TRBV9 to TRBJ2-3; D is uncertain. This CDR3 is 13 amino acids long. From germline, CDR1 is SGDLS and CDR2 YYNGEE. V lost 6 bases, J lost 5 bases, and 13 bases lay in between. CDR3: CASNPNAEDTQYF. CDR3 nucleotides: TGTGCCAGCAACCCAAACGCCGAAGATACGCAGTATTTT.

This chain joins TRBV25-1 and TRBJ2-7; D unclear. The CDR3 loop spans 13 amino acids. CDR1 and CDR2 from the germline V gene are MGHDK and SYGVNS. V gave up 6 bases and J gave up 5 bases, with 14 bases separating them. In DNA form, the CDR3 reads TGTGCCAGCAGCGTAACGGGCACCCACGAGCAGTACTTC. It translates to CASSVTGTHEQYF.

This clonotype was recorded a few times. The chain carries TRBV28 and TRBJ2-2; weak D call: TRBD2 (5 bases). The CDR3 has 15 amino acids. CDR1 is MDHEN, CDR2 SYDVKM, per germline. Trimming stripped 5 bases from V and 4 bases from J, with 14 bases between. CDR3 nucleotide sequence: TGTGCCAGCAGTGAAAGAGGGAGAGCCACCGGGGAGCTGTTTTTT. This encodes CASSERGRATGELFF.

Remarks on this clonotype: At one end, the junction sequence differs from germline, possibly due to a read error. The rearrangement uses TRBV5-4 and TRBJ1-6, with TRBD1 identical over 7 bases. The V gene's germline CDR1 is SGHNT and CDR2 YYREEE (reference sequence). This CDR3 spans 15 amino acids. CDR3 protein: CTSSPGGQGDSPLHF. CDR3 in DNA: TGTACCAGCAGCCCCGGAGGCCAGGGGGATTCACCCCTCCACTTT.

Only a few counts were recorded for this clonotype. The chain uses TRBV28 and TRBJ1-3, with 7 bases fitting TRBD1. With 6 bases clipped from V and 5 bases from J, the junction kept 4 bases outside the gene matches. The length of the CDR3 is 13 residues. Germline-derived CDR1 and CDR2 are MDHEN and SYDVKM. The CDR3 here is CASRRQGRNTIYF. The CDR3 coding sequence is TGTGCCAGCAGGAGACAGGGTCGAAACACCATATATTTT.

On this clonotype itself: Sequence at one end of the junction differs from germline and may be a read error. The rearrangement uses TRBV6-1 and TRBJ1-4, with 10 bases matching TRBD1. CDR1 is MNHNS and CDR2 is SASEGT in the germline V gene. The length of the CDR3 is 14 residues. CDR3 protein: CASNEDRGREKLFF. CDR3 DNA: TGTGCCAGCAATGAAGACAGGGGGCGTGAAAAACTGTTTTTT.

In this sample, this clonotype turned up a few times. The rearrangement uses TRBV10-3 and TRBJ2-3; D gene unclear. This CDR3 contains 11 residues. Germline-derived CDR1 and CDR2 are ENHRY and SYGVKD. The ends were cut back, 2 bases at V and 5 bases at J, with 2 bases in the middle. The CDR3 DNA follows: TGTGCCATCAGTGAGGGAGATACGCAGTATTTT. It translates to CAISEGDTQYF.

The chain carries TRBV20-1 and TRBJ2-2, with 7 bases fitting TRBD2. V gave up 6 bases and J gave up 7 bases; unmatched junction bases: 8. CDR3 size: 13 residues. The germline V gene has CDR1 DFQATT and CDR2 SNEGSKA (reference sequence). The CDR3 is CSAGLDLNGELFF. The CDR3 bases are TGCAGTGCCGGACTAGACTTGAACGGGGAGCTGTTTTTT.

The DNA of the CDR3 is TGTGCCAGCAGTTTTTTCACTCAGCCCCAGCATTTT. It codes for CASSFFTQPQHF. The gene calls are TRBV12-3 or TRBV12-4 and TRBJ1-5; D ambiguous. The CDR3 covers 12 residues. V lost 3 bases, J lost 6 bases, and 6 bases lay in between.

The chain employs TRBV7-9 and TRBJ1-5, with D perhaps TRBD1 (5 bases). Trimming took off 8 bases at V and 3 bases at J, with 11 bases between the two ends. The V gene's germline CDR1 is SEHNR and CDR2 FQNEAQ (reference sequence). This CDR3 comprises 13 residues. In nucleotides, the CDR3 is TGTGCCAGCGGAAGCGGGACCAATCAGCCCCAGCATTTT. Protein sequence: CASGSGTNQPQHF.